These 19 T cell receptor beta chains came from one sample sequenced in a study of monozygotic twins with cystic fibrosis. Sequenced by immunoSEQ multiplex PCR; TCRdb stores in-frame clones only, minus some. The sample has roughly 32,000 clones; approximately 97% are singletons. Sequencing was done on a sample of blood. Receptor source: a girl aged 2-10 years with cystic fibrosis.

The chain employs TRBV28 and TRBJ2-7; D is ambiguous. The CDR3 runs 14 residues. Trimming left V 2 bases short and J 1 base short, with 9 bases between. The germline CDR1 and CDR2 sequences are MDHEN and SYDVKM. The CDR3 protein is CASSLDSLSYEQYF. In nucleotides, the CDR3 is TGTGCCAGCAGTTTAGACTCACTGTCCTACGAGCAGTACTTC.

The chain is built from TRBV5-1 and TRBJ1-4; the D gene is possibly TRBD1 (6 bases). V was pared by 4 bases and J by 6 bases, with 13 bases between. The CDR3 is 14 residues long. In germline, CDR1 is SGHRS, CDR2 YFSETQ. Here the CDR3 reads CASSPGGVDEKLFF. CDR3 nucleotide sequence: TGCGCCAGCAGCCCGGGGGGCGTGGATGAAAAACTGTTTTTT.

The genes are TRBV5-1 and TRBJ2-1; no clear D. The CDR3 sequence is 14 residues long. The ends were cut back, 0 bases at V and 7 bases at J, with 11 bases in the middle. The germline V gene has CDR1 SGHRS and CDR2 YFSETQ. The CDR3 sequence: CASSLADGPNEQFF. The CDR3, as DNA: TGCGCCAGCAGCTTGGCTGATGGACCGAATGAGCAGTTCTTC.

V usage is TRBV2 and J usage is TRBJ1-2, with no clear D. Germline V CDR1 and CDR2: SNHLY, FYNNEI. The CDR3 runs 15 residues. The ends were cut back, 6 bases at V and 1 base at J, with 15 bases in the middle. The CDR3 DNA follows: TGTGCCAGCAGCCCGTCTAACGGGATTAACTATGGCTACACCTTC. Its protein product is CASSPSNGINYGYTF.

Notes on this clone: The junction shows a germline mismatch at one end, possibly a read error. The chain combines TRBV7-7 with TRBJ2-5; TRBD2 is a possible D gene (7 bases). The CDR3 length is 14 residues. The germline V gene encodes CDR1 SSHAT and CDR2 FNYEAQ (reference sequence). The CDR3 is CASSPLRGGETQYF. In nucleotides, the CDR3 is TGTGCTAGCAGCCCTTTGAGGGGGGGAGAGACCCAGTACTTC.

This chain's CDR3 is CASSIGPGGYSNQPQHF. For the CDR3, the DNA is TGTGCCAGTAGTATAGGCCCAGGGGGGTATAGCAATCAGCCCCAGCATTTT. This chain links TRBV19 with TRBJ1-5; 7 bases map to TRBD1. With V trimmed by 1 base and J by 0 bases, 6 bases remained unmatched. Germline V gene data show CDR1 as LNHDA and CDR2 as SQIVND (reference sequence). This CDR3 contains 17 residues.

The gene calls are TRBV6-5 and TRBJ2-7, with D possibly matching TRBD2 (5 bases). This CDR3 has 13 amino acids. CDR1 is MNHEY and CDR2 is SVGAGI in the germline V gene. The V gene lost 3 bases and the J gene lost 5 bases, with 11 bases spanning the gap. The CDR3 nucleotides are TGTGCCAGCAGTTATATGCAGCGGAACGAGCAGTACTTC. It is translated as CASSYMQRNEQYF.

This chain joins TRBV5-4 and TRBJ1-1, with 11 bases that match TRBD1. V was pared by 2 bases and J by 1 base, with 7 bases of the junction left unmatched. The CDR3 sequence is 17 residues long. Germline V gene sequence: CDR1 SGHNT, CDR2 YYREEE (reference sequence). CDR3 coding DNA: TGTGCCAGCAGCTTCCGGGACAGGGGGTTGGGGAACACTGAAGCTTTCTTT. Encoded protein: CASSFRDRGLGNTEAFF.

The V and J genes are TRBV5-6 and TRBJ2-7, with D hard to call. Germline V gene data show CDR1 as SGHDT and CDR2 as YYEEEE. CDR3 length equals 13 residues. V lost 2 bases and J 2 bases, leaving 8 bases between the germline ends. The CDR3 loop reads CASSLGRAYEQYF. In nucleotides, the CDR3 is TGTGCCAGCAGCTTAGGCCGTGCCTACGAGCAGTACTTC.

This clone has a single count. The chain joins TRBV5-4 to TRBJ1-3; D unclear. CDR1 and CDR2 (germline): SGHNT, YYREEE (reference sequence). Trimming shortened V by 0 bases and J by 0 bases, and 10 bases separated the two germline ends. CDR3 size: 16 residues. The CDR3 DNA sequence: TGTGCCAGCAGCTTGGGCCCGCAGATCTCTGGAAACACCATATATTTT. Amino acid sequence: CASSLGPQISGNTIYF. Using reference TRBV5-4 and TRBJ1-3 for the parts outside the CDR3, the full variable domain is ETGVTQSPTHLIKTRGQQVTLRCSSQSGHNTVSWYQQALGQGPQFIFQYYREEENGRGNFPPRFSGLQFPNYSSELNVNALELDDSALYLCASSLGPQISGNTIYFGEGSWLTVV.

The chain is built from TRBV4-1 and TRBJ1-3; 8 bases map to TRBD1. The CDR3 is made up of 18 amino acids. Germline V gene lookup returns CDR1 MGHRA and CDR2 YSYEKL. V dropped 1 base and J dropped 2; count of bases not matched to a gene: 10. The CDR3: CASSQGAYDRGTGNTIYF. In DNA form, the CDR3 reads TGCGCCAGCAGCCAAGGCGCATATGACAGGGGAACTGGAAACACCATATATTTT.

The chain carries TRBV9 and TRBJ2-3; 8 bases line up with TRBD2. CDR1 and CDR2 from the germline V gene are SGDLS and YYNGEE. The trim removed 0 bases at V and 1 base at J, leaving 7 bases unmatched. The CDR3 runs 17 residues. This CDR3 is CASSVVGAGAGTDTQYF. Written as DNA, the CDR3 is TGTGCCAGCAGCGTAGTTGGAGCGGGAGCTGGCACAGATACGCAGTATTTT.

This chain uses TRBV5-4 with TRBJ1-1; 7 bases match TRBD1. Trimming at V came to 0 bases and at J to 3 bases, leaving 8 bases not matched to a gene. This CDR3 has 16 residues. Germline-derived CDR1 and CDR2 are SGHNT and YYREEE (reference sequence). CDR3 in amino acids: CASSLANRGADTEAFF. In nucleotides, the CDR3 is TGTGCCAGCAGCTTGGCAAACAGGGGCGCGGACACTGAAGCTTTCTTT.

The chain combines TRBV25-1 with TRBJ1-1; possibly TRBD1 for D (5 bases). The CDR3 covers 12 residues. Germline V gene lookup returns CDR1 MGHDK and CDR2 SYGVNS. V lost 3 bases and J lost 3, with 5 bases in between. CDR3 in DNA: TGTGCCAGCAGTGACAGGGACACTGAAGCTTTCTTT. The encoded protein is CASSDRDTEAFF.

This rearrangement joins TRBV4-1 to TRBJ2-1; 7 nucleotides line up with TRBD1. In germline, CDR1 is MGHRA, CDR2 YSYEKL. The ends lost 1 base at V and 6 bases at J; junction bases unmatched: 3. The CDR3 runs to 14 residues. Written as DNA, the CDR3 is TGCGCCAGCAGCCAAGGACAGGGTCGCAATGAGCAGTTCTTC. This translates into CASSQGQGRNEQFF.

J is TRBJ1-5 and V is TRBV28, with D unresolved. Germline V gives CDR1 MDHEN, CDR2 SYDVKM. Trimming stripped 2 bases from V and 1 base from J, with 12 bases between. The CDR3 totals 16 residues. The CDR3 DNA follows: TGTGCCAGCAGTTTAGTGGGCCAAGCGAGCAATCAGCCCCAGCATTTT. Protein product: CASSLVGQASNQPQHF.

V and J are TRBV30 and TRBJ2-6; D perhaps matches TRBD2 (7 bases). V was shortened by 2 bases and J by 12 bases, with 14 bases between the two germline ends. Looked up from germline, CDR1 is GTSNPN and CDR2 is SVGIG (reference sequence). This CDR3 spans 13 amino acids. The CDR3 DNA reads as TGTGCCTGGAGTAGGGGGGGAGGTACCGTCCTGACTTTC. Translation: CAWSRGGGTVLTF.

The chain employs TRBV7-9 and TRBJ2-7, with D possibly matching TRBD1 (6 bases). V dropped 4 bases and J dropped 3 bases, with 13 bases sitting between them. Per germline, CDR1 SEHNR and CDR2 FQNEAQ (reference sequence). The CDR3 length is 14 residues. The CDR3 spells CASSSQGTGYEQYF. DNA of the CDR3: TGTGCCAGCAGCTCACAGGGTACTGGCTACGAGCAGTACTTC.

The chain recombines TRBV5-1 with TRBJ2-3; no clear D. V was trimmed by 0 bases and J by 0 bases, leaving 11 bases between them. CDR3 length: 16 amino acids. Germline V CDR1 and CDR2: SGHRS, YFSETQ. The CDR3 region is CASSLEGGISTDTQYF. CDR3 nucleotides: TGCGCCAGCAGCTTGGAGGGCGGTATAAGCACAGATACGCAGTATTTT.